This entry is about one T cell receptor beta chain. Its antigen is unidentified. The CDR3 is made up of 15 amino acids. The V segment lost 3 bases and the J segment 7 bases; nucleotides outside the gene matches: 9. Germline lookup yields CDR1 SNHLY and CDR2 FYNNEI. These data are taken from a study of T cell repertoires in cytomegalovirus infection. Study-wide results and limits: The response measured ex vivo was dominated by TCR beta clonotypes (HLA-C-restricted and CMV-specific). The cumulative frequency of public TCR beta families distinguished individuals who carried CMV together with the relevant HLA.

In TCRdb, the reads were re-called with MiXCR into one record per CDR3 protein. The table shows about 740,000 distinct CDR3 sequences, with 30% to 35% occurring only once. This TCR came from a human donor in good health (CMV status not recorded). Some clones in this sample may be carry-over from other donors' samples. Sequenced material: cultured PBMCs, taken from culture after CMV antigen stimulation. V and J are TRBV2 and TRBJ2-5; 9 bases match TRBD2. Written as DNA, the CDR3 is TGTGCCAGCAGTGAGATAAGCGGGAGGAGTGGGACCCAGTACTTC. It encodes CASSEISGRSGTQYF.